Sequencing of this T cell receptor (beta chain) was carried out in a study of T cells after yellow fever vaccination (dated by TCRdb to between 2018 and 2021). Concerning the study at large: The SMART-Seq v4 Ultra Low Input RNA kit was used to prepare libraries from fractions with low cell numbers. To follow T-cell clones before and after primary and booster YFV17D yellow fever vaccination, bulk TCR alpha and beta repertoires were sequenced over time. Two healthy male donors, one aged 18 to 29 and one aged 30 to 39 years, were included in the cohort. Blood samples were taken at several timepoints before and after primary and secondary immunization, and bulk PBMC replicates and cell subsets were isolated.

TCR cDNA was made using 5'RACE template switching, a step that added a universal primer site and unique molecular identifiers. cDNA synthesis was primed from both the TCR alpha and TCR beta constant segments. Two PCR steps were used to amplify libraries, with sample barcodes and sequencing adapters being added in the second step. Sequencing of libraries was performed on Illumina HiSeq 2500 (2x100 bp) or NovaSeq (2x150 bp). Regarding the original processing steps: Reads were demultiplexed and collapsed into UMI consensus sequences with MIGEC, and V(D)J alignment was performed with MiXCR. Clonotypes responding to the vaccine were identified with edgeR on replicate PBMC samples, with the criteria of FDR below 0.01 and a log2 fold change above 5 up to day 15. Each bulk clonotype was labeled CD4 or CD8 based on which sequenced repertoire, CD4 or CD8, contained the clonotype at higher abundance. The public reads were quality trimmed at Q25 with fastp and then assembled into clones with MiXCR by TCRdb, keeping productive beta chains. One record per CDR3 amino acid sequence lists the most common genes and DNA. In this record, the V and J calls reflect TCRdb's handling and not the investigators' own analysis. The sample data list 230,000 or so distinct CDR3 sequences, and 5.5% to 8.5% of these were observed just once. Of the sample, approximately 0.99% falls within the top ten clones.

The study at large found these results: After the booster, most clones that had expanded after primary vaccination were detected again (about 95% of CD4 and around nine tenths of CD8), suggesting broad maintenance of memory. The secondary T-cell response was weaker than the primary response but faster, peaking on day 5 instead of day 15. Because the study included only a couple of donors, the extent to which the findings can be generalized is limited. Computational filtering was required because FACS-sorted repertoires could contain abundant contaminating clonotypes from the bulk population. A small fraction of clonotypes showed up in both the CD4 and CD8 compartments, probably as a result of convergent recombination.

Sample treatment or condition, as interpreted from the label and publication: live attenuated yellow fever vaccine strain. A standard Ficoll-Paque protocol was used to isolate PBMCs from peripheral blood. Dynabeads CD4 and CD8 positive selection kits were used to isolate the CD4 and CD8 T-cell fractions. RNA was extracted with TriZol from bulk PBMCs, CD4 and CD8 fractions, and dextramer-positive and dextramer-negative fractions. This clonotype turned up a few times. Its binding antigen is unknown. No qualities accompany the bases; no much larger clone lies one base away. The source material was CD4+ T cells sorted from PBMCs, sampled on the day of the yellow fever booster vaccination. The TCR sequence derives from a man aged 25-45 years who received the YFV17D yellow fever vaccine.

The CDR3 in this case is CASSQYPLVQGWGNEQFF. The nucleotide sequence reads TGCGCCAGCAGTCAATACCCCTTGGTACAGGGCTGGGGGAATGAGCAGTTCTTC. The chain was built from TRBV23-1 and TRBJ2-1, with a weak D call of TRBD1 (6 bases match). TRBV23-1 is annotated as an ORF whose role is uncertain. The CDR3 sequence holds 18 residues, the cysteine and phenylalanine included. CDR3 DNA is the only sequence kept; it has 54 bases, read in frame from the first base. The trim is 1 base for V and 7 bases for J, with a gap of 23 bases between the germline ends.